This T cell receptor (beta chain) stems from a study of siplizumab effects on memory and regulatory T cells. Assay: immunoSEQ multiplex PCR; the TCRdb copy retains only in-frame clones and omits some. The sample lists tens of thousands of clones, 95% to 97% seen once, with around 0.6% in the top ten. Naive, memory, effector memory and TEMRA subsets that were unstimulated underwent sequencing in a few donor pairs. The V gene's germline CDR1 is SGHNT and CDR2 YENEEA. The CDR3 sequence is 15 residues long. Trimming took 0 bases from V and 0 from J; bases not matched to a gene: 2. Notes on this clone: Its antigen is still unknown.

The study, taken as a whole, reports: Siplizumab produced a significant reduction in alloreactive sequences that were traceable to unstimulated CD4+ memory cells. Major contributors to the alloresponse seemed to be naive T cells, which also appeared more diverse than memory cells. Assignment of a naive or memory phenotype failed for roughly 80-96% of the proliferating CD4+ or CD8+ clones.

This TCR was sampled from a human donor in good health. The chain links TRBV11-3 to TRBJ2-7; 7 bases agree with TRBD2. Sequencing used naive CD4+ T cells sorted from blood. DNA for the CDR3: TGTGCCAGCAGCTTAGAGGGCGGGAGCTCCTACGAGCAGTACTTC. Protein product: CASSLEGGSSYEQYF.